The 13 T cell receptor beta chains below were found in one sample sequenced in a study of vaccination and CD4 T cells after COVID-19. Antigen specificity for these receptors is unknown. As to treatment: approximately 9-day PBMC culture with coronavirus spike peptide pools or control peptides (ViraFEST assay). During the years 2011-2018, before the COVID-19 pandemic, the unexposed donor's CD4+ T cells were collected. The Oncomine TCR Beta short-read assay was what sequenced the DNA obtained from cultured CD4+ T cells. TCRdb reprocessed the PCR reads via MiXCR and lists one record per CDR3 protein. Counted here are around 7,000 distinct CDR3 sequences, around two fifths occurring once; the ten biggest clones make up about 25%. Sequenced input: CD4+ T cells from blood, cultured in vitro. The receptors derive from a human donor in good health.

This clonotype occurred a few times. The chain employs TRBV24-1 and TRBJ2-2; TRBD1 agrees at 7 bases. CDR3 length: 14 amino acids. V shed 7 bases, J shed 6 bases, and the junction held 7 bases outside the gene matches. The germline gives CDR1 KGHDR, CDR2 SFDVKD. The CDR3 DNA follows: TGTGCCACCAGGGGGACAGCCCAACCCGGGGAGCTGTTTTTT. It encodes CATRGTAQPGELFF.

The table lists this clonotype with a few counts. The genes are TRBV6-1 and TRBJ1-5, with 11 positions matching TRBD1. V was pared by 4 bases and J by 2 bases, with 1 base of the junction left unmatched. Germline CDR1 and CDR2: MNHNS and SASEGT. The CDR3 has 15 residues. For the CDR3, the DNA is TGTGCCAGCAGTGTGGGACAGGGGGGCAATCAGCCCCAGCATTTT. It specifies CASSVGQGGNQPQHF.

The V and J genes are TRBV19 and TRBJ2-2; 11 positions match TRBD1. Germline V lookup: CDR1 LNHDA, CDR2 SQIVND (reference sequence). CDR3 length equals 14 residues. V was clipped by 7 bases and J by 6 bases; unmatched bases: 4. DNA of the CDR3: TGTGCCAGTACCGGGACAGGGGGGTCCGGGGAGCTGTTTTTT. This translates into CASTGTGGSGELFF. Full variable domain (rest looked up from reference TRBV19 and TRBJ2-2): DGGITQSPKYLFRKEGQNVTLSCEQNLNHDAMYWYRQDPGQGLRLIYYSQIVNDFQKGDIAEGYSVSREKKESFPLTVTSAQKNPTAFYLCASTGTGGSGELFFGEGSRLTVL.

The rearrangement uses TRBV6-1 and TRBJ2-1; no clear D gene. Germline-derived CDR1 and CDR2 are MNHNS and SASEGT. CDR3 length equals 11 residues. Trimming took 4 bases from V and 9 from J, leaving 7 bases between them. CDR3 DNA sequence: TGTGCCAGCAGTGGGTGGGGTGAGCAGTTCTTC. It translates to CASSGWGEQFF.

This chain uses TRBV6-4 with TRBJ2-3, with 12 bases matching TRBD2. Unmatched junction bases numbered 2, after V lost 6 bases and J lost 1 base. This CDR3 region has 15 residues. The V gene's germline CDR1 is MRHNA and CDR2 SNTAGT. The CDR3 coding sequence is TGTGCCAGCAGAAGACTAGCGGGAGGCACAGATACGCAGTATTTT. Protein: CASRRLAGGTDTQYF.

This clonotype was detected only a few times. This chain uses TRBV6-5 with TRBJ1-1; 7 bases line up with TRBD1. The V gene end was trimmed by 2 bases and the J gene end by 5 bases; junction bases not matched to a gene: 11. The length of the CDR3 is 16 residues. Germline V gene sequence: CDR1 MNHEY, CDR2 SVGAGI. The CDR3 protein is CASSYLTTGAPTEAFF. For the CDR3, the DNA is TGTGCCAGCAGTTACCTAACCACAGGGGCCCCAACTGAAGCTTTCTTT.

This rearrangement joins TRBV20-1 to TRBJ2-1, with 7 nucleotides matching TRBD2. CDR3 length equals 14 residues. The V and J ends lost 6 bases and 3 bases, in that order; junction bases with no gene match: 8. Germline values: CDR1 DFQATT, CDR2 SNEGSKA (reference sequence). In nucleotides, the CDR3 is TGCAGTGCCCACCCGACTAGCAACTACAATGAGCAGTTCTTC. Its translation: CSAHPTSNYNEQFF.

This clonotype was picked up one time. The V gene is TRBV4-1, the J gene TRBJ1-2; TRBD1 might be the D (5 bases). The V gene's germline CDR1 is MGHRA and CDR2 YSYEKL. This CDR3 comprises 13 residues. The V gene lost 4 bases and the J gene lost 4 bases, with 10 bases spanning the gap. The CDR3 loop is CASSREQGYGYTF. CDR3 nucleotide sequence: TGCGCCAGCAGCCGTGAGCAGGGCTATGGCTACACCTTC.

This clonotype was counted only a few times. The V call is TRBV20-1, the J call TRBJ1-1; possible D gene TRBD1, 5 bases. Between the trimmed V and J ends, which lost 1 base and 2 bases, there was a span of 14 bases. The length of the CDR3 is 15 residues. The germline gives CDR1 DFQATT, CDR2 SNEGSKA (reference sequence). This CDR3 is CSARGLGQTNTEAFF. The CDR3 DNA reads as TGCAGTGCTAGAGGGTTGGGGCAGACAAACACTGAAGCTTTCTTT.

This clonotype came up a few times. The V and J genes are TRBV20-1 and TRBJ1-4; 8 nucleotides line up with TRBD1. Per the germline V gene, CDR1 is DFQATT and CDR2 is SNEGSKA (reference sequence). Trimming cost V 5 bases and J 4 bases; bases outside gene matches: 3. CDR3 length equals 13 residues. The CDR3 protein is CSAQGAVNEKLFF. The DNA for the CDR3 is TGCAGTGCTCAGGGGGCAGTTAATGAAAAACTGTTTTTT.

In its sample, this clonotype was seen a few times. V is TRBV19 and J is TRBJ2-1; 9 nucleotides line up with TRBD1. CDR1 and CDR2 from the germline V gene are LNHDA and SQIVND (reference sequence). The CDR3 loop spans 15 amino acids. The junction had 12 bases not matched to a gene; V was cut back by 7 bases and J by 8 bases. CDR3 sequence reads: CASTTGGRLLDEQFF. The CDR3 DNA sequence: TGTGCCAGTACTACAGGGGGCAGGTTGCTCGATGAGCAGTTCTTC.

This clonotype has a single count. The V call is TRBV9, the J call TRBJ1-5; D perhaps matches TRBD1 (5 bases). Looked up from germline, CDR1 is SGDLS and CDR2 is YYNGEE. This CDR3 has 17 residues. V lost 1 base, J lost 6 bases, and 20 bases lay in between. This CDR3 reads CASSVTAGLDRAQPQHF. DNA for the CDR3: TGTGCCAGCAGCGTAACGGCAGGGCTCGACCGGGCTCAGCCCCAGCATTTT.

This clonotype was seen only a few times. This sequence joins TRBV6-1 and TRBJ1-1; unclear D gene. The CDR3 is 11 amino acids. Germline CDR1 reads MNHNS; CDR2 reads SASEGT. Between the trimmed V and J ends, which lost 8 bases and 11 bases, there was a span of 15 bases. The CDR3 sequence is CASGLVGVAFF. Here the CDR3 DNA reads TGTGCCAGCGGACTAGTTGGGGTCGCTTTCTTT.